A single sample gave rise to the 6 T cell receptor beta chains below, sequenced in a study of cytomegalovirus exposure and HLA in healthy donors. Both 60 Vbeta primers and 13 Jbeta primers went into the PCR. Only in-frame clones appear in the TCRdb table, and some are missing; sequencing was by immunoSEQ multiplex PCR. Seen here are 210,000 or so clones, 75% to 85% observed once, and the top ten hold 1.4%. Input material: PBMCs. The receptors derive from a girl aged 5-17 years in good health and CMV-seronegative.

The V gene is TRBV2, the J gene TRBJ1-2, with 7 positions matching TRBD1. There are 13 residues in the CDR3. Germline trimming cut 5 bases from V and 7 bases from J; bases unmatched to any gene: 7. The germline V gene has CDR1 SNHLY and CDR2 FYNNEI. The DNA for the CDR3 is TGTGCCAGCAGTCAAGGGGGCGTGGGTGGCTACACCTTC. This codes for CASSQGGVGGYTF.

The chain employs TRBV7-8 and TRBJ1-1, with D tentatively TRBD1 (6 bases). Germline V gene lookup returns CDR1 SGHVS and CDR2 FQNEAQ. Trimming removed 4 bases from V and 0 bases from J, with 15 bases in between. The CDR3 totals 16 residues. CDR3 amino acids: CASSYLQGRLNTEAFF. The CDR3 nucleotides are TGTGCCAGCAGCTACCTACAGGGTAGGCTGAACACTGAAGCTTTCTTT. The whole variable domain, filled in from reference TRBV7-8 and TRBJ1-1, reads GAGVSQSPRYKVAKRGQDVALRCDPISGHVSLFWYQQALGQGPEFLTYFQNEAQLDKSGLPSDRFFAERPEGSVSTLKIQRTQQEDSAVYLCASSYLQGRLNTEAFFGQGTRLTVV.

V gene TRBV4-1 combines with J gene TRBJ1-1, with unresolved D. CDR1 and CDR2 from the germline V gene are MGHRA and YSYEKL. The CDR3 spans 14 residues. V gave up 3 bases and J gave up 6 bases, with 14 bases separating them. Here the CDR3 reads CASSHGREVPEAFF. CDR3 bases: TGCGCCAGCAGCCATGGGCGGGAGGTCCCTGAAGCTTTCTTT.

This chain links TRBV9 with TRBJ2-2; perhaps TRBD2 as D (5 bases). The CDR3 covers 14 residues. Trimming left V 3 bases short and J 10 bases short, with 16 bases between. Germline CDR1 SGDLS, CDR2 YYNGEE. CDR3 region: CASSGGGLLEELFF. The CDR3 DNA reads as TGTGCCAGCAGCGGCGGAGGTCTCTTGGAGGAGCTGTTTTTT.

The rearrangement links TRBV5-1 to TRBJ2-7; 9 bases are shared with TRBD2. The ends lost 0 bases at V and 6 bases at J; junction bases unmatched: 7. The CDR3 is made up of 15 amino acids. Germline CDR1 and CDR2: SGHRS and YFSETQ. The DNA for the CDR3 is TGCGCCAGCAGCTTGGAGGCGGGAGGGATTGCCGAGCAGTACTTC. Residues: CASSLEAGGIAEQYF.

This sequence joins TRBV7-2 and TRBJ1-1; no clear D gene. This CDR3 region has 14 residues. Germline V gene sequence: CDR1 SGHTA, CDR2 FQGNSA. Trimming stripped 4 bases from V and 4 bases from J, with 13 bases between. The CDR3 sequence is CASSSRPGGTEAFF. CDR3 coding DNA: TGTGCCAGCAGCTCACGTCCAGGAGGCACTGAAGCTTTCTTT. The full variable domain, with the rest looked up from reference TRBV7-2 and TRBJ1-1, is GAGVSQSPSNKVTEKGKDVELRCDPISGHTALYWYRQSLGQGLEFLIYFQGNSAPDKSGLPSDRFSAERTGGSVSTLTIQRTQQEDSAVYLCASSSRPGGTEAFFGQGTRLTVV.